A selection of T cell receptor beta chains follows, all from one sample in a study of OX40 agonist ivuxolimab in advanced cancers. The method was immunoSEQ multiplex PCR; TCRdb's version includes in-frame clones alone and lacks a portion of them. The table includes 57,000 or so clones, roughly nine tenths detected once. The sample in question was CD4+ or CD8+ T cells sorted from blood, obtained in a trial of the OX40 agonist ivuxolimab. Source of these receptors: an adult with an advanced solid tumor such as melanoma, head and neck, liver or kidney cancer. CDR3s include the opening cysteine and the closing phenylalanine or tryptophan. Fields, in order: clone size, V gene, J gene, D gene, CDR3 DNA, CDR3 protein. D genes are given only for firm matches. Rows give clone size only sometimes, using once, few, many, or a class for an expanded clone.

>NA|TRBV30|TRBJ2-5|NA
TGTGCCTGGAGTGTAGGGATTCTAGAGACCCAGTACTTC
CAWSVGILETQYF
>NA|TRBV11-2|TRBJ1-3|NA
TGTGCCAGCAGCTTAGATCGTGTGACCTCTGGAAACACCATATATTTT
CASSLDRVTSGNTIYF
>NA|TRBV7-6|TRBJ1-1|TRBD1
TGTGCCAGCAGCCCGCGGACAGGGCATGCGAGCACTGAAGCTTTCTTT
CASSPRTGHASTEAFF
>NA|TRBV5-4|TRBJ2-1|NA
TGTGCCAGCAGCTTGGGCGGGCAGCAAAATGAGCAGTTCTTC
CASSLGGQQNEQFF
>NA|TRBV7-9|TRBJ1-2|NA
TGTGCCAGCAGCTCTGAAGGGAGACTCGGCTACACCTTC
CASSSEGRLGYTF
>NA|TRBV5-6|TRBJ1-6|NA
TGTGCCAGCAGCCTTTCGGCAGGGTTAAATTCACCCCTCCACTTT
CASSLSAGLNSPLHF
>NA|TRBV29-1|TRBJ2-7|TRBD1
TGCAGCGCTGCAGGGGGAACAAGGTACGAGCAGTACTTC
CSAAGGTRYEQYF
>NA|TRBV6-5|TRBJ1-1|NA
TGTGCCAGCAGTTCGCCTGCGGTGAACACTGAAGCTTTCTTT
CASSSPAVNTEAFF
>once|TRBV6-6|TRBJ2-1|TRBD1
TGTGCCAGCAAACGGGACAGTAGCGATGAGCAGTTCTTC
CASKRDSSDEQFF
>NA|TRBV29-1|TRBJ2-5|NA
TGCAGCGTTGTGTTTGGGGGGGAGACCCAGTACTTC
CSVVFGGETQYF
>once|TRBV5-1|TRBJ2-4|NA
TGCGCCAGCAGCTTGGGGGGACTGGACATTCAGTACTTT
CASSLGGLDIQYF
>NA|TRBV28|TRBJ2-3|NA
TGTGCCAGCAATACGCCCGGACGGCAAGATACGCAGTATTTT
CASNTPGRQDTQYF
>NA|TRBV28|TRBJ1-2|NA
TGTGCCAGCAGGGACCAAAACTATGGCTACACCTTC
CASRDQNYGYTF
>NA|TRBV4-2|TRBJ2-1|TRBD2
TGTGCCAGCAGCCAAGAAAGGGGGCTAGCGGGGGGTTCCTACAATGAGCAGTTCTTC
CASSQERGLAGGSYNEQFF
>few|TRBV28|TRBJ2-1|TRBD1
TGTGCCAGCAGTGCGCATACAGGGGGCAGGGGGAATGAGCAGTTCTTC
CASSAHTGGRGNEQFF
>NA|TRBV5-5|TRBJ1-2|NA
TGTGCCAGCAGCTTGTATTATCGTCAACAGGGTAACTATGGCTACACCTTC
CASSLYYRQQGNYGYTF
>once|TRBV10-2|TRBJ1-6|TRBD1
TGCGCCAGCAGTGTAGGACAGGGGAGTTCACCCCTCCACTTT
CASSVGQGSSPLHF
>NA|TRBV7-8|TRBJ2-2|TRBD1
TGTGCCAGCAGCTTAGGACAGGGCGCCGGGGAGCTGTTTTTT
CASSLGQGAGELFF
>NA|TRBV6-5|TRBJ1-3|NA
TGTGCCAGCAGCCTGCCTTCCAACACCATATATTTT
CASSLPSNTIYF
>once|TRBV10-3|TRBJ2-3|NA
TGTGCCATCAGTCAGGTAGTCACAGATACGCAGTATTTT
CAISQVVTDTQYF
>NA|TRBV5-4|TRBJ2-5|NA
TGTGCCAGCAGCTTGGGGGTGGGGACGGCGCAAGAGACCCAGTACTTC
CASSLGVGTAQETQYF
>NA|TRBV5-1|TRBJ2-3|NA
TGCGCCAGCAGCTTCGAGGGGAGGTTAGGCACAGATACGCAGTATTTT
CASSFEGRLGTDTQYF
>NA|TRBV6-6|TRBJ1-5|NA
TGTGCCAGCAGTTACCTGGGGTTGGAACAGCCCCAGCATTTT
CASSYLGLEQPQHF
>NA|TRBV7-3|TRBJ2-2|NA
TGTGCCAGCAGCTTAGCAGGGGCTGACTCCGGGGAGCTGTTTTTT
CASSLAGADSGELFF
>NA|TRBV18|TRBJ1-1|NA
TGTGCCAGCTCACTGACAGTGAACACTGAAGCTTTCTTT
CASSLTVNTEAFF
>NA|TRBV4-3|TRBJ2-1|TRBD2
TGCGCCAGCAGCCAAGAAGCCCCTAGCGGGGGTTTCTACAATGAGCAGTTCTTC
CASSQEAPSGGFYNEQFF
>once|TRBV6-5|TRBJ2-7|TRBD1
TGTGCCAGCAGTAGAGGGACAGGGGCGCTTTACGAGCAGTACTTC
CASSRGTGALYEQYF
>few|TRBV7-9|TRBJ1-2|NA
TGTGCCAGCAGCTTGTTTGAGCCTGGGGGCTACACCTTC
CASSLFEPGGYTF
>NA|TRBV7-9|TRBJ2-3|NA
TGTGCCAGCAGCCGGACTCCCCAGAACACAGATACGCAGTATTTT
CASSRTPQNTDTQYF